The 25 T cell receptor beta chains listed next were all sequenced from one sample in a study of vaccination and CD4 T cells after COVID-19. Oncomine TCR Beta short-read sequencing was applied to DNA from cultured CD4+ T cells. TCRdb recomputed calls from the PCR reads with MiXCR, one row per CDR3 protein. The table shows 18,000 or so distinct CDR3 sequences, with 42% occurring only once. Antigens of these TCRs are unknown. Treatment here: roughly 10-day PBMC culture with coronavirus spike peptide pools or control peptides (ViraFEST assay). Material: CD4+ T cells from blood, cultured in vitro, obtained before SARS-CoV-2 vaccination. The receptors here all came from a human donor who received a COVID-19 vaccine.

The rearrangement joins TRBV11-3 to TRBJ1-2; 8 bases are shared with TRBD1. This CDR3 region has 14 residues. CDR1 and CDR2 (germline): SGHNT, YENEEA. V was clipped by 5 bases and J by 8 bases; unmatched bases: 10. The CDR3 is CASSRQQGERGYTF. CDR3 bases: TGTGCCAGCAGCCGCCAACAGGGGGAGAGGGGCTACACCTTC. The complete variable domain, with remaining parts taken from reference TRBV11-3 and TRBJ1-2, reads EAGVVQSPRYKIIEKKQPVAFWCNPISGHNTLYWYLQNLGQGPELLIRYENEEAVDDSQLPKDRFSAERLKGVDSTLKIQPAELGDSAVYLCASSRQQGERGYTFGSGTRLTVV.

This clonotype was seen once. V gene TRBV5-1 combines with J gene TRBJ1-6, with TRBD1 identical over 9 bases. The ends lost 3 bases at V and 7 bases at J; junction bases unmatched: 2. Germline lookup yields CDR1 SGHRS and CDR2 YFSETQ. The CDR3 is 14 residues long. CDR3 nucleotide sequence: TGCGCCAGCAGCTCCGGACAGGGGAATTCACCCCTCCACTTT. Translating it yields CASSSGQGNSPLHF.

This clonotype was detected a few times. The chain employs TRBV10-3 and TRBJ2-1; weak D call: TRBD2 (6 bases). The V end lost 5 bases, the J end lost 8 bases, and 13 bases lay between the germline ends. Germline CDR1 and CDR2: ENHRY and SYGVKD. This CDR3 has 13 residues. CDR3: CAISRLGVYEQFF. The CDR3 nucleotides are TGTGCCATCAGTCGACTAGGAGTCTATGAGCAGTTCTTC.

In its sample, this clonotype was seen a few times. This chain uses TRBV21-1 with TRBJ1-5. TRBV21-1 is deemed a pseudogene. This CDR3 comprises 16 residues. The CDR3 spells CASSFMGGDSNQPQHF. CDR3 DNA: TGTGCCAGCAGCTTCATGGGAGGGGATAGCAATCAGCCCCAGCATTTT.

The chain combines TRBV24-1 with TRBJ2-6; 7 bases align to TRBD1. This CDR3 region has 16 residues. CDR1 KGHDR and CDR2 SFDVKD come from the germline V gene. V dropped 5 bases and J dropped 0; count of bases not matched to a gene: 3. CDR3 residues: CATSGGTDSGANVLTF. The CDR3 nucleotides read TGTGCCACCAGTGGGGGGACAGACTCTGGGGCCAACGTCCTGACTTTC.

The genes are TRBV11-3 and TRBJ1-2; D not resolved. CDR1 is SGHNT, CDR2 YENEEA, per germline. Trimming shortened V by 5 bases and J by 7 bases, and 14 bases separated the two germline ends. CDR3 length: 13 amino acids. As DNA, the CDR3 is TGTGCCAGCAGCGTGGGCCCCGGGTCTGGCTACACCTTC. Translation: CASSVGPGSGYTF.

The rearrangement uses TRBV30 and TRBJ1-4; 8 nucleotides align to TRBD1. The CDR3 is 14 residues long. Trimming at V came to 1 base and at J to 7 bases, leaving 5 bases not matched to a gene. Per germline, CDR1 GTSNPN and CDR2 SVGIG (reference sequence). The CDR3 loop reads CAWSGRQGREKLFF. The CDR3 nucleotides read TGTGCCTGGAGTGGGAGACAGGGGCGTGAAAAACTGTTTTTT.

The chain is built from TRBV19 and TRBJ1-5; TRBD1 is a possible D gene (5 bases). Germline-derived CDR1 and CDR2 are LNHDA and SQIVND (reference sequence). Deletions cut 3 bases from V and 2 bases from J, with 11 bases between. The CDR3 covers 15 residues. CDR3 in amino acids: CASSIKGVGNQPQHF. The CDR3, as DNA: TGTGCCAGTAGTATTAAAGGGGTCGGCAATCAGCCCCAGCATTTT.

This chain uses TRBV6-1 with TRBJ2-1; TRBD1 matches at 7 bases. Germline V gene sequence: CDR1 MNHNS, CDR2 SASEGT. J lost 4 bases, V lost 6 bases, and 6 bases had no gene match. The CDR3 totals 14 residues. CDR3 in DNA: TGTGCCAGCAGGGGGGACAGCGTTTACAATGAGCAGTTCTTC. Protein: CASRGDSVYNEQFF.

This chain connects TRBV20-1 to TRBJ2-2, with D perhaps TRBD2 (5 bases). The CDR3 runs 12 residues. Trimming pared 6 bases from V and 3 bases from J, leaving 8 bases between. Germline V lookup: CDR1 DFQATT, CDR2 SNEGSKA (reference sequence). The CDR3 spells CSARAHTGELFF. In DNA form, the CDR3 reads TGCAGTGCGCGGGCTCACACCGGGGAGCTGTTTTTT.

The chain links TRBV7-2 to TRBJ1-5, with unresolved D. Trimming pared 1 base from V and 7 bases from J, leaving 14 bases between. This CDR3 region has 15 residues. The germline gives CDR1 SGHTA, CDR2 FQGNSA. The CDR3, as DNA: TGTGCCAGCAGCTTAGATTTGGGGTCGGGGCAGCCCCAGCATTTT. Encoded protein: CASSLDLGSGQPQHF.

The chain uses TRBV28 and TRBJ1-1; D not resolved. The CDR3 is 16 amino acids. Deletions cut 1 base from V and 0 bases from J, with 12 bases between. Germline V CDR1 and CDR2: MDHEN, SYDVKM. CDR3 in amino acids: CASSLYDLDMNTEAFF. The CDR3 DNA reads TGTGCCAGCAGTTTATACGACTTAGACATGAACACTGAAGCTTTCTTT.

A few counts support this clonotype. The chain links TRBV30 to TRBJ1-5; D unresolved. Germline V gene sequence: CDR1 GTSNPN, CDR2 SVGIG (reference sequence). The CDR3 loop spans 16 amino acids. V lost 2 bases to trimming and J lost 0 bases, with 14 bases between them. The CDR3 region is CAWSPQKGYSNQPQHF. The DNA of the CDR3 is TGTGCCTGGAGTCCCCAGAAGGGTTATAGCAATCAGCCCCAGCATTTT.

The gene calls are TRBV4-2 and TRBJ1-5, with D unresolved. The V and J ends lost 1 base and 5 bases respectively, with 12 bases between them. Germline CDR1 is LGHNA and CDR2 is YNFKEQ. The CDR3 length is 15 residues. CDR3 residues: CASSQGGERDQPQHF. DNA for the CDR3: TGTGCCAGCAGCCAAGGTGGGGAGAGAGATCAGCCCCAGCATTTT.

J is TRBJ2-1 and V is TRBV27; 9 nucleotides match TRBD1. Germline lookup yields CDR1 MNHEY and CDR2 SMNVEV (reference sequence). Trimming cost V 6 bases and J 2 bases; bases outside gene matches: 5. The CDR3 sequence is 15 residues long. The CDR3 loop reads CASSVQGAPYNEQFF. The CDR3 DNA reads TGTGCCAGCAGCGTACAGGGGGCCCCCTACAATGAGCAGTTCTTC.

The chain combines TRBV7-9 with TRBJ2-1, with 8 positions matching TRBD2. The CDR3 length is 18 residues. Per the germline V gene, CDR1 is SEHNR and CDR2 is FQNEAQ (reference sequence). V lost 2 bases, J lost 5 bases, and 14 bases stayed unmatched. Written as DNA, the CDR3 is TGTGCCAGCAGCTTAAATTTCGGGCGGGGGGACGAAGACAATGAGCAGTTCTTC. It yields the protein CASSLNFGRGDEDNEQFF.

The chain recombines TRBV2 with TRBJ2-5; TRBD2 matches at 10 bases. The CDR3 loop spans 15 amino acids. The V gene end was trimmed by 7 bases and the J gene end by 4 bases; junction bases not matched to a gene: 9. Germline V lookup: CDR1 SNHLY, CDR2 FYNNEI. CDR3 coding DNA: TGTGCCAGCAAGAGCGAGCGGGGGGGCGGAGAGACCCAGTACTTC. Protein sequence: CASKSERGGGETQYF.

The chain uses TRBV9 and TRBJ1-1; the D is unclear. This CDR3 comprises 15 residues. The V gene's germline CDR1 is SGDLS and CDR2 YYNGEE. The V end was cut by 0 bases, the J end by 5 bases, with 14 bases between. The DNA for the CDR3 is TGTGCCAGCAGCGTAGAACCCACGGGAAGAACTGAAGCTTTCTTT. Translated, it gives CASSVEPTGRTEAFF.

This clonotype was picked up a small number of times. The J gene is TRBJ2-7, the V gene TRBV20-1, with 11 bases aligning to TRBD2. The germline V gene encodes CDR1 DFQATT and CDR2 SNEGSKA (reference sequence). The V segment lost 6 bases and the J segment 5 bases; nucleotides outside the gene matches: 6. The CDR3 sequence is 13 residues long. The CDR3 DNA is TGCAGTGCCAGGGGACTAGCGGTCGACGAGCAGTACTTC. It is translated as CSARGLAVDEQYF.

The table lists this clonotype with a few counts. The chain links TRBV10-2 to TRBJ2-5, with D possibly TRBD2 on 5 matching bases. The length of the CDR3 is 16 residues. CDR1 is WSHSY and CDR2 is SAAADI in the germline V gene. Trimming removed 6 bases from V and 0 bases from J, with 17 bases in between. The CDR3: CASRENSGKYQETQYF. DNA for the CDR3: TGCGCCAGCAGGGAAAATTCGGGAAAGTACCAAGAGACCCAGTACTTC.

Only a few counts were recorded for this clonotype. The V gene is TRBV7-8, the J gene TRBJ1-5; 7 bases match TRBD1. V lost 5 bases, J lost 0 bases, and 13 bases stayed unmatched. From germline, CDR1 is SGHVS and CDR2 FQNEAQ. The CDR3 loop spans 18 amino acids. The CDR3 coding sequence is TGTGCCAGCAGCCGTAGCGGGACAGACGATTATAGCAATCAGCCCCAGCATTTT. It yields the protein CASSRSGTDDYSNQPQHF.

There are a few counts of this clonotype. This chain joins TRBV5-1 and TRBJ2-7, with TRBD1 matching over 10 bases. The CDR3 totals 13 residues. Germline V gene data show CDR1 as SGHRS and CDR2 as YFSETQ. Unmatched junction bases numbered 7, after V lost 6 bases and J lost 7 bases. CDR3 sequence (DNA): TGCGCCAGCAACGGACAGGGGGTGAGAGAGCAGTACTTC. Protein product: CASNGQGVREQYF.

This rearrangement joins TRBV19 to TRBJ2-5; TRBD2 agrees at 7 bases. The junction had 18 bases not matched to a gene; V was cut back by 7 bases and J by 4 bases. From germline, CDR1 is LNHDA and CDR2 SQIVND (reference sequence). This CDR3 spans 17 amino acids. Here the CDR3 DNA reads TGTGCCAGTACCCCAGGGAGGAGGGGCGCGGGGGTAGAGACCCAGTACTTC. Its translation: CASTPGRRGAGVETQYF.

This chain connects TRBV27 to TRBJ1-3; the match to TRBD1 covers 8 bases. This CDR3 is built from 20 residues. Unmatched junction bases numbered 21, after V lost 5 bases and J lost 3 bases. Looked up from germline, CDR1 is MNHEY and CDR2 is SMNVEV (reference sequence). Here the CDR3 DNA reads TGTGCCAGCAGTCCGATCTGGGGACAGGCCCCGGAACTGGGTGGAAACACCATATATTTT. This sequence encodes CASSPIWGQAPELGGNTIYF.

This chain joins TRBV5-1 and TRBJ1-2; weak D call: TRBD1 (5 bases). This CDR3 contains 13 residues. CDR1 is SGHRS and CDR2 is YFSETQ in the germline V gene. The V end lost 3 bases, the J end lost 6 bases, and 12 bases lay between the germline ends. DNA for the CDR3: TGCGCCAGCAGCTCCGGGACGCGGAATGGCTACACCTTC. Its translation is CASSSGTRNGYTF.